This T cell receptor (beta chain) was sequenced during a study of identical twins. General observations from the study: Where beta out-of-frame sequences were concerned, excess twin sharing was weaker.

Trimming cost V 5 bases and J 4 bases; bases outside gene matches: 14. Germline CDR1 is MNHNS and CDR2 is SASEGT. The CDR3 sequence is 17 residues long. On this clonotype itself: Its specificity is unknown.

From the 5' RACE reads, TCRdb called clonotypes with MiXCR, one entry per CDR3 protein. The sample has about 490,000 distinct CDR3 sequences; 12% to 15% are singletons. The data were also submitted as part of a second study, on yellow fever vaccine responses in identical twins.

This sequence joins TRBV6-1 and TRBJ1-2; 9 nucleotides align to TRBD1. This clonotype was obtained from a woman aged 18-30 years in good health. The sample was CD4+ T cells sorted from blood. The DNA for the CDR3 is TGTGCCAGCAGTCCTACGGACAGGGGAGGGTTGGGCTATGGCTACACCTTC. It translates to CASSPTDRGGLGYGYTF.